This TCR beta chain originates from a study of blood T cell repertoires in COVID-19. Whole-study context: Samples representing acute and convalescent COVID-19 were sourced from the United States, Italy and Spain.

Trimming took 6 bases from V and 4 from J, leaving 15 bases between them. Germline V CDR1 and CDR2: LGHDT, YNNKEL (reference sequence). The CDR3 extends over 14 amino acids. In assigning cohorts, the study relied on participant-reported clinical history. Sequenced by immunoSEQ multiplex PCR; TCRdb stores in-frame clones only, minus some. The repertoire holds a few hundred thousand clones, with more than 75% as singletons. The chain recombines TRBV3-1 (or the pseudogene TRBV3-2) with TRBJ1-1; D ambiguous. Source material: PBMCs or T cells enriched from blood (not recorded which). This TCR was sampled from a woman in her twenties or thirties who had recovered from COVID-19. For the CDR3, the DNA is TGTGCCAGCAGGGCCGGACCGGGAGGCACTGAAGCTTTCTTT. This translates into CASRAGPGGTEAFF.